Below, 27 T cell receptor beta chains from the same sample are listed, as sequenced in a study of T cells in Graves' hyperthyroidism and ophthalmopathy. Amplified TCR beta CDR3 regions derived from RNA transcripts. Initially, a first-round RT-PCR of the TCR CDR3 employed the HTBI primer set. A single record per CDR3 protein comes from TCRdb applying MiXCR to the multiplex PCR reads. The data hold 560,000 or so distinct CDR3 sequences, with 15% to 20% observed a single time. Material for sequencing was blood. The receptors derive from a man in his forties or fifties with Graves' ophthalmopathy.

This clonotype was recorded many times. This rearrangement joins TRBV20-1 to TRBJ2-1; 15 bases fit TRBD2. The CDR3 is made up of 18 amino acids. The junction had 6 bases not matched to a gene; V was cut back by 3 bases and J by 0 bases. Germline assignment: CDR1 DFQATT and CDR2 SNEGSKA (reference sequence). CDR3 DNA sequence: TGCAGTGCTAGTAAAGGACTAGCGGGAGGGAGCTCCTACAATGAGCAGTTCTTC. Translated, it gives CSASKGLAGGSSYNEQFF.

This clonotype turned up a few times. The CDR3 here is CASSEGAGTIQYF. The CDR3 nucleotides read TGTGCCAGCAGTGAGGGCGCGGGGACCATTCAGTACTTC. The chain uses TRBV6-4 and TRBJ2-4, with D perhaps TRBD2 (6 bases). Deletions cut 3 bases from V and 9 bases from J, with 12 bases between. This CDR3 spans 13 amino acids. Looked up from germline, CDR1 is MRHNA and CDR2 is SNTAGT.

In its sample, this clonotype was seen many times. V and J are TRBV3-1 and TRBJ2-5; no definite D call. The CDR3 is 16 residues long. V was clipped by 5 bases and J by 1 base, with 17 bases between them. Germline V gives CDR1 LGHDT, CDR2 YNNKEL (reference sequence). The chain's CDR3 is CASSKEYSPPQETQYF. Written as DNA, the CDR3 is TGTGCCAGCAGCAAGGAGTATAGCCCCCCCCAAGAGACCCAGTACTTC.

A few counts support this clonotype. The gene calls are TRBV6-2 or TRBV6-3 and TRBJ2-2; D is ambiguous. CDR1 and CDR2 from the germline V gene are MNHEY and SVGEGT. This CDR3 contains 16 residues. V lost 7 bases and J lost 6, with 21 bases in between. The CDR3 DNA is TGTGCCAGCACCCCCCTCCGAAACACGGTCCCCGGGGAGCTGTTTTTT. Its translation is CASTPLRNTVPGELFF.

The CDR3 loop reads CASSTRGSYNEQFF. The CDR3 DNA is TGTGCCAGCAGTACGCGGGGTTCCTACAATGAGCAGTTCTTC. The rearrangement joins TRBV6-1 to TRBJ2-1; the D gene is possibly TRBD2 (6 bases). This CDR3 comprises 14 residues. Germline assignment: CDR1 MNHNS and CDR2 SASEGT. V was clipped by 5 bases and J by 1 base, with 9 bases between them.

This clonotype was seen repeatedly, ten times or more. This rearrangement joins TRBV11-2 to TRBJ2-5; a weak D match, TRBD1 (5 bases). Germline loops: CDR1 SGHAT, CDR2 FQNNGV. V lost 0 bases to trimming and J lost 9 bases, with 8 bases between them. CDR3 length: 12 residues. CDR3 region: CASSLDGAPQYF. As DNA, the CDR3 is TGTGCCAGCAGCTTAGATGGGGCGCCCCAGTACTTC.

This clonotype was seen ten or more times. The rearrangement joins TRBV7-8 to TRBJ1-1; 7 bases map to TRBD1. With 3 bases clipped from V and 4 bases from J, the junction kept 5 bases outside the gene matches. Germline CDR1 is SGHVS and CDR2 is FQNEAQ. The CDR3 sequence is 14 residues long. This CDR3 reads CASSFAGQATEAFF. For the CDR3, the DNA is TGTGCCAGCAGCTTCGCAGGACAGGCCACTGAAGCTTTCTTT.

This chain uses TRBV5-1 with TRBJ2-2; the match to TRBD2 covers 9 bases. Germline-derived CDR1 and CDR2 are SGHRS and YFSETQ. This CDR3 is 15 amino acids long. V lost 3 bases and J lost 4; bases outside the gene matches: 4. The CDR3: CASSWVAGATGELFF. CDR3 DNA: TGCGCCAGCAGCTGGGTAGCGGGAGCCACCGGGGAGCTGTTTTTT.

This clonotype was picked up a small number of times. The chain employs TRBV7-9 and TRBJ1-1; TRBD1 matches at 7 bases. This CDR3 is built from 14 residues. With 5 bases clipped from V and 1 base from J, the junction kept 4 bases outside the gene matches. Germline V gives CDR1 SEHNR, CDR2 FQNEAQ (reference sequence). As DNA, the CDR3 is TGTGCCAGCAGCCGACGGGACAGGAACACTGAAGCTTTCTTT. This encodes CASSRRDRNTEAFF.

CDR3 coding DNA: TGTGCCACCAGTGATTTGCAAACGGGTCAAGAGACCCAGTACTTC. This codes for CATSDLQTGQETQYF. V usage is TRBV24-1 and J usage is TRBJ2-5; D gene uncertain. V was trimmed by 0 bases and J by 2 bases, leaving 9 bases between them. This CDR3 spans 15 amino acids. CDR1 and CDR2 (germline): KGHDR, SFDVKD.

There are a few counts of this clonotype. This chain links TRBV12-3 or TRBV12-4 with TRBJ2-5; D not resolved. The V gene lost 2 bases and the J gene lost 4 bases, with 5 bases spanning the gap. The CDR3 runs to 12 residues. This chain's CDR3 is CASSLSVETQYF. The CDR3 DNA follows: TGTGCCAGCAGTTTATCGGTAGAGACCCAGTACTTC.

The chain is built from TRBV15 and TRBJ2-3; 10 bases map to TRBD2. V lost 8 bases to trimming and J lost 11 bases; unmatched junction nucleotides: 10. CDR1 LNHNV and CDR2 YYDKDF come from the germline V gene (reference sequence). The CDR3 length is 13 residues. The chain's CDR3 is CATQTSGYPRQYF. The CDR3, as DNA: TGTGCCACCCAGACTAGCGGGTACCCACGGCAGTATTTT.

The chain is built from TRBV6-5 and TRBJ2-2; no clear D gene. V was pared by 2 bases and J by 7 bases, with 8 bases between. This CDR3 comprises 13 residues. CDR1 and CDR2 from the germline V gene are MNHEY and SVGAGI. The DNA for the CDR3 is TGTGCCAGCAGTTACGAGAGCGACGGGGAGCTGTTTTTT. This gives the protein CASSYESDGELFF.

This clonotype has just a few counts. The V gene is TRBV28, the J gene TRBJ2-2; D is unresolved. The V gene's germline CDR1 is MDHEN and CDR2 SYDVKM. V lost 4 bases and J 6 bases, leaving 9 bases between the germline ends. This CDR3 is built from 13 residues. CDR3 sequence (DNA): TGTGCCAGCAGTTCCCTAGTTTCCGGGGAGCTGTTTTTT. It yields the protein CASSSLVSGELFF.

The V gene is TRBV6-1, the J gene TRBJ1-1; 12 bases line up with TRBD1. J was trimmed by 10 bases and V by 3 bases; bases with no gene match: 6. Germline-derived CDR1 and CDR2 are MNHNS and SASEGT. This CDR3 has 14 residues. CDR3 nucleotides: TGTGCCAGCAGTGACGGGACAGGGGGCAGGGGAGCTTTCTTT. Encoded protein: CASSDGTGGRGAFF.

This clonotype was detected ten times or more. The chain carries TRBV11-1 and TRBJ2-1; unclear D gene. The CDR3 totals 13 residues. V lost 5 bases to trimming and J lost 10 bases, with 15 bases between them. Germline V lookup: CDR1 SGHAT, CDR2 FQDESV (reference sequence). CDR3 sequence reads: CASSPNNLGEQFF. The CDR3 nucleotides are TGTGCCAGCAGCCCAAATAACCTAGGCGAGCAGTTCTTC. The whole variable domain, filled in from reference TRBV11-1 and TRBJ2-1, reads EAEVAQSPRYKITEKSQAVAFWCDPISGHATLYWYRQILGQGPELLVQFQDESVVDDSQLPKDRFSAERLKGVDSTLKIQPAELGDSAMYLCASSPNNLGEQFFGPGTRLTVL.

This chain connects TRBV20-1 to TRBJ1-5; D might be TRBD1 (5 bases). This CDR3 is built from 12 residues. CDR1 is DFQATT, CDR2 SNEGSKA, per germline (reference sequence). With 3 bases removed from V and 5 bases from J, the gap between germline ends came to 8 bases. This chain's CDR3 is CSARQGHQPQHF. CDR3 sequence (DNA): TGCAGTGCTAGGCAGGGTCATCAGCCCCAGCATTTT.

A single count supports this clonotype. Likely a read error: the CDR3 ends without its conserved phenylalanine or tryptophan. The chain combines TRBV30 with TRBJ1-6; a possible D gene is TRBD1 (6 bases). Per germline, CDR1 GTSNPN and CDR2 SVGIG (reference sequence). V was pared by 0 bases and J by 7 bases, with 13 bases between. The CDR3 is 15 residues long. The chain's CDR3 is CAWSVGPDRNSPLHL. The CDR3 region has the DNA TGTGCCTGGAGTGTGGGACCGGACAGAAATTCACCCCTCCACCTT.

This rearrangement joins TRBV20-1 to TRBJ1-1, with D unclear. Germline V gene lookup returns CDR1 DFQATT and CDR2 SNEGSKA (reference sequence). This CDR3 spans 13 amino acids. Trimming stripped 4 bases from V and 0 bases from J, with 9 bases between. In nucleotides, the CDR3 is TGCAGTGCTATTGCACAGATGAACACTGAAGCTTTCTTT. Protein sequence: CSAIAQMNTEAFF.

This clonotype has only a few counts. The chain joins TRBV27 to TRBJ2-2; D might be TRBD1 (7 bases). With 4 bases removed from V and 6 bases from J, the gap between germline ends came to 12 bases. The CDR3 is made up of 14 amino acids. Germline values: CDR1 MNHEY, CDR2 SMNVEV (reference sequence). The CDR3 DNA is TGTGCCAGCAGTTGGGGGGACAGACCCGGGGAGCTGTTTTTT. The encoded protein is CASSWGDRPGELFF.

The chain links TRBV15 to TRBJ2-5; D possibly corresponds to TRBD1 (5 bases). Germline V gene sequence: CDR1 LNHNV, CDR2 YYDKDF (reference sequence). The CDR3 runs 14 residues. With 5 bases removed from V and 0 bases from J, the gap between germline ends came to 10 bases. This chain's CDR3 is CATSSYRYQETQYF. CDR3 DNA sequence: TGTGCCACCAGCTCTTACAGGTACCAAGAGACCCAGTACTTC. Supplemented by reference TRBV15 and TRBJ2-5, the full variable domain reads DAMVIQNPRYQVTQFGKPVTLSCSQTLNHNVMYWYQQKSSQAPKLLFHYYDKDFNNEADTPDNFQSRRPNTSFCFLDIRSPGLGDTAMYLCATSSYRYQETQYFGPGTRLLVL.

This clonotype was seen only a few times. The rearrangement links TRBV29-1 to TRBJ2-7, with 14 bases identical to TRBD2. Germline lookup yields CDR1 SQVTM and CDR2 ANQGSEA. Trimming removed 7 bases from V and 4 bases from J; junction bases left unmatched: 3. The CDR3 has 13 residues. The CDR3: CSARLAGGYEQYF. The CDR3 nucleotides read TGCAGCGCCCGACTAGCGGGAGGGTACGAGCAGTACTTC.

The chain joins TRBV11-2 to TRBJ2-1; TRBD2 might be the D (7 bases). The germline CDR1 and CDR2 sequences are SGHAT and FQNNGV. Trimming cost V 5 bases and J 6 bases, with 11 bases left between them. The CDR3 is made up of 13 amino acids. In DNA form, the CDR3 reads TGTGCCAGCAGCGGGGGGGGCGGCAATGAGCAGTTCTTC. This encodes CASSGGGGNEQFF. Variable domain in full (rest from reference TRBV11-2 and TRBJ2-1): EAGVAQSPRYKIIEKRQSVAFWCNPISGHATLYWYQQILGQGPKLLIQFQNNGVVDDSQLPKDRFSAERLKGVDSTLKIQPAKLEDSAVYLCASSGGGGNEQFFGPGTRLTVL.

The genes are TRBV15 and TRBJ2-5; D possibly corresponds to TRBD2 (5 bases). This CDR3 is built from 14 residues. Germline V gene sequence: CDR1 LNHNV, CDR2 YYDKDF (reference sequence). V was shortened by 0 bases and J by 5 bases, with 10 bases between the two germline ends. The CDR3 DNA is TGTGCCACCAGCAGAGATGAGTGGAGGGAGACCCAGTACTTC. Amino acids: CATSRDEWRETQYF.

This clonotype showed up just a few times. The chain's CDR3 is CASSLEASENIQYF. The CDR3 bases are TGTGCCAGCAGCTTAGAGGCTAGCGAGAACATTCAGTACTTC. The chain employs TRBV7-9 and TRBJ2-4; possibly TRBD2 for D (6 bases). This CDR3 comprises 14 residues. Germline lookup yields CDR1 SEHNR and CDR2 FQNEAQ (reference sequence). V was shortened by 1 base and J by 7 bases, with 11 bases between the two germline ends.

For this clonotype: The junction and the germline gene differ at one end; a read error may be behind it. The chain uses TRBV10-2 and TRBJ1-1; D possibly corresponds to TRBD1 (6 bases). Germline V gives CDR1 WSHSY, CDR2 SAAADI. CDR3 length equals 13 residues. The CDR3 sequence is CASSPQDRPEAFF. In DNA, the CDR3 is TGTGCCAGCAGTCCCCAGGACAGACCAGAAGCTTTCTTT.

This clonotype has just a few counts. The V call is TRBV7-9, the J call TRBJ2-1, with 8 bases aligning to TRBD1. CDR3 length: 13 residues. The V and J ends lost 5 bases and 7 bases, in that order; junction bases with no gene match: 4. Germline CDR1 is SEHNR and CDR2 is FQNEAQ (reference sequence). The CDR3 coding sequence is TGTGCCAGCAGCGCACAGGGGGAGAATGAGCAGTTCTTC. This codes for CASSAQGENEQFF.